This T cell receptor (beta chain) was profiled in a study of early T cells in non-severe SARS-CoV-2 infection. The V gene lost 1 base and the J gene lost 8 bases, with 6 bases spanning the gap. This CDR3 region has 11 residues. CDR1 is SGHDN and CDR2 is FVKESK in the germline V gene. This clonotype was observed at least ten times. TCRdb re-analysed the 5' RACE reads in MiXCR, keeping a single row per CDR3 protein. The data hold just under 85,000 distinct CDR3 sequences, with about 10% observed a single time. The receptor was isolated from an adult who was a healthcare worker with PCR-confirmed SARS-CoV-2 infection or an uninfected control (not recorded which). This chain links TRBV14 with TRBJ2-7, with D hard to call. Sample: whole blood, taken at baseline. The CDR3 region has the DNA TGTGCCAGCAGCCAAGGACCCAAGCAGTACTTC. Translated, it gives CASSQGPKQYF.